This TCR beta chain came from a study of identical twins. This clonotype showed up just a few times. The germline CDR1 and CDR2 sequences are SGHTA and FQGNSA. This CDR3 has 14 amino acids. The germline V and J ends were trimmed by 2 bases and 7 bases, with 15 bases remaining between them. TCRdb reanalysed the 5' RACE reads using MiXCR and keeps one entry per CDR3 protein. The sample shows hundreds of thousands of distinct CDR3 sequences, roughly 18% of them seen only once. This sample was shared with a second study, whose subject was T cells expressing NK-cell markers.

The chain uses TRBV7-2 and TRBJ2-7; D might be TRBD1 (6 bases). The origin of this receptor is a woman aged 18 to 35 in good health. The sequenced sample was PBMCs. This CDR3 is CASSLYTGTSEQYF. For the CDR3, the DNA is TGTGCCAGCAGCTTATATACCGGGACAAGTGAGCAGTACTTC. The whole variable domain, remainder taken from reference TRBV7-2 and TRBJ2-7, is GAGVSQSPSNKVTEKGKDVELRCDPISGHTALYWYRQSLGQGLEFLIYFQGNSAPDKSGLPSDRFSAERTGGSVSTLTIQRTQQEDSAVYLCASSLYTGTSEQYFGPGTRLTVT.